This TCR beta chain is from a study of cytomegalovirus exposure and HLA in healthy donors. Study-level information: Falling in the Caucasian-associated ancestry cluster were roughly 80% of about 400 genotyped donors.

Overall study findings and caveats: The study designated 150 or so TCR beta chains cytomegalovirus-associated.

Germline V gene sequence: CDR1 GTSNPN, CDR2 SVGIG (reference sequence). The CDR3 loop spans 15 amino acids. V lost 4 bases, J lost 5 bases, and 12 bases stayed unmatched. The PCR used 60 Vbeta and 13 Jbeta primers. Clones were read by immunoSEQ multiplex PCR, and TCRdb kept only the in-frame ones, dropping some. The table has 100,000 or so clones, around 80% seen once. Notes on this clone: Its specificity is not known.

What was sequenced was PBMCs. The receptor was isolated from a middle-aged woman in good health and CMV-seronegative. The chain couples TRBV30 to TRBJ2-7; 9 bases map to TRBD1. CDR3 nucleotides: TGTGCCTGGACCCCGGACAGGGGCCCTGAGAACGAGCAGTACTTC. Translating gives CAWTPDRGPENEQYF.